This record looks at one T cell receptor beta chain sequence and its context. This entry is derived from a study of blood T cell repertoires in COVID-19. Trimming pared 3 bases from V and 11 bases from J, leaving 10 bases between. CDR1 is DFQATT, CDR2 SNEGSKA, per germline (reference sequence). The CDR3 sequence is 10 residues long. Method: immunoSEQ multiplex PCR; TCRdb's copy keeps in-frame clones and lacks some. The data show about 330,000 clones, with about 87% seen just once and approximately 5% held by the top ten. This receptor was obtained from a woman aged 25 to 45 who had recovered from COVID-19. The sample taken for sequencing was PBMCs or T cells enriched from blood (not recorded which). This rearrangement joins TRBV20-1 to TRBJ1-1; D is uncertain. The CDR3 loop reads CSASGPGAFF. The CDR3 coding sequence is TGCAGTGCTAGCGGGCCGGGGGCTTTCTTT.